The clone carrying this T cell receptor beta chain has only a few counts. Antigen specificity is unknown. The entry originates in a study of T cell responses to AZD1222 COVID-19 vaccine. Study in general: Second-dose intervals near 4 or 12 weeks were combined. The study's findings and limits: Donors were mostly white British, more females; clonal diversity possibly underestimated. Spike-spanning, vaccine-associated CD4 TCRs were dominant at 160-218 and 743-854.

CDR3 size: 15 residues. Unmatched junction bases numbered 9, after V lost 3 bases and J lost 5 bases. Germline values: CDR1 DFQATT, CDR2 SNEGSKA (reference sequence). Some clones are missing from TCRdb's copy, which holds only in-frame ones; the method was immunoSEQ multiplex PCR. Of approximately 74,000 clones in the sample, 80% to 90% are singletons; the top ten hold over 2%. The chain is built from TRBV20-1 and TRBJ2-3; TRBD2 agrees at 9 bases. This TCR was sampled from an adult in good health. This sample comprised peripheral blood, obtained on day 0 of AZD1222 vaccination. CDR3 amino acids: CSASTPGLAGDTQYF. The CDR3 region has the DNA TGCAGTGCTAGTACCCCGGGACTAGCAGGAGATACGCAGTATTTT.